The T cell receptor beta chain described here comes from a study of blood T cells in healthy people across ages. This CDR3 is built from 18 residues. Per the germline V gene, CDR1 is SEHNR and CDR2 is FQNEAQ (reference sequence). The V gene end was trimmed by 6 bases and the J gene end by 9 bases; junction bases not matched to a gene: 15. Primers used in a second PCR of about 7 to 11 cycles were a sample-barcoded 5' primer and a J-beta primer mix. TCRdb redid the calling of the 5' RACE reads with MiXCR, one entry per CDR3 protein. The sample holds around 1.7 million distinct CDR3 sequences, 28% seen once.

V usage is TRBV7-9 and J usage is TRBJ2-1, with 15 bases lining up with TRBD2. The sequencing sample was made of blood. The clonotype originates from a woman aged 25 to 39 in good health. The CDR3 reads CASSPTGLAGGPASEQFF. The CDR3 DNA is TGTGCCAGCAGTCCCACGGGACTAGCGGGGGGACCCGCGAGTGAGCAGTTCTTC. The entire variable domain, with the rest obtained from reference TRBV7-9 and TRBJ2-1, is as follows: DTGVSQNPRHKITKRGQNVTFRCDPISEHNRLYWYRQTLGQGPEFLTYFQNEAQLEKSRLLSDRFSAERPKGSFSTLEIQRTEQGDSAMYLCASSPTGLAGGPASEQFFGPGTRLTVL.